Sequencing of this T cell receptor beta chain was carried out in a study of T cells in Graves' hyperthyroidism and ophthalmopathy (dated by TCRdb to between 2017 and 2020). Study-level background: Peripheral blood samples were taken at initial diagnosis, before any treatment was given. A discovery cohort of about 100 patients, roughly 45 with Graves' ophthalmopathy and 57 with stable Graves' hyperthyroidism, was used to find distinguishing TCR V-J signatures. Whether ophthalmopathy could be predicted prospectively was tested in an independent validation cohort made up of roughly 20 hyperthyroidism patients plus 17 patients who later progressed to ophthalmopathy. The 80 to 100 discovery patients were randomly divided into training and test sets at a 7:3 ratio. In addition, the study compared T-cell repertoires in thyroid tissue and in blood from five or six Graves' hyperthyroidism patients. After sampling, hyperthyroidism patients received methimazole starting at 30 mg daily, and ophthalmopathy patients received high-dose intravenous methylprednisolone. The paper reports TCR Vbeta CDR3 sequencing of roughly 140 peripheral blood samples: around 45 ophthalmopathy, roughly 74 hyperthyroidism and around 17 progressor patients.

This clonotype was picked up many times. Its antigen specificity is not known. Qualities for individual bases were not recorded, and no much larger clone is one base off. What the study reported, not specific to this receptor: A model built on a 13 V-J signature distinguished ophthalmopathy from stable hyperthyroidism, reaching 85% to 90% sensitivity and 81.08% specificity in cross-validation and 80%/75% in testing. Sample size was not statistically predetermined, and blinding of investigators to group allocation was not performed. Most expanded thyroid clonotypes (frequency above 0.001) were also detected in blood, suggesting blood repertoires may reflect thyroid immune responses. In validation, progression to ophthalmopathy was predicted by the model with about 70% sensitivity and around 75% specificity, a median of 6.5 months before onset.

The junction carries 9 bases between V and J, which are trimmed by 3 bases and 10 bases respectively. Spanning cysteine to phenylalanine, the CDR3 consists of 11 amino acids. Kept here is only the CDR3 DNA, which spans 33 bases and is read in frame from base 1. TCR beta CDR3 regions were amplified from RNA transcripts. The first round of RT-PCR for the TCR CDR3 was performed with the HTBI primer set and the Qiagen OneStep RT-PCR kit. The libraries were constructed in a second round of multiplex PCR and then size-selected and purified. Paired-end sequencing of the libraries was performed with 100 bp reads on an Illumina HiSeq2000. The source study handled its data this way. Raw data were processed with SOAPnuke, discarding reads with adapters, uncalled bases, mean Phred below 15, or no exact constant-primer or identifier match. High-quality paired reads were merged using COPE v1.2.5, and each unique nucleotide sequence was defined as a clonotype. Clonotypes were aligned to IMGT TRBV, TRBD and TRBJ reference segments using MiTCR v1.1. Only V-J combinations with frequency above 0.0001, covering approximately 99% of repertoires, were analysed. A TCS score was defined as the ratio between F50 (clonal expansion) and ExV (chaos), using BLOSUM62-based TCRdist between CDR3 peptides within each V-J. Welch's t-statistics and random forest reduced around 520 V-J features to 13, which were used in a naive Bayes classifier (R e1071). TCRdb applied fastp at Q25 and MiXCR to the public reads, then kept only in-frame beta chains. Identical CDR3 protein sequences are pooled into one entry, listed with their most common genes and DNA. Here the V and J calls rest on TCRdb's processing, not on the authors' analysis. Counted in this sample were around 290,000 distinct CDR3 sequences; about 13% of them appeared once. The top ten clones comprise 7.9% of the sample.

Graves' hyperthyroidism was defined as stable when no progression to ophthalmopathy occurred over 18 months of follow-up. Hyperthyroidism patients were newly diagnosed, had a disease duration of under 2 months, and were aged 18 to 65 years. Any patient with an uncontrolled infection, another autoimmune disease, pregnancy or lactation was excluded. Clinical symptoms, serum thyroxine and TRAb, thyroid ultrasound, and orbital computed tomography formed the basis for the diagnoses. Ficoll-Paque density gradient centrifugation was used to isolate PBMCs from 10 ml of fresh peripheral blood. Total RNA was extracted using Trizol reagent, and RNA quality was assessed on an Agilent 2100 Bioanalyzer.

The sequenced material came from blood. This receptor was identified in a woman between 40 and 50 years old with Graves' hyperthyroidism. The chain couples TRBV12-3 or TRBV12-4 to TRBJ1-1, with the D gene not clear enough to name. This receptor carries the CDR3 CASSFGPIAFF. The sequenced DNA is TGTGCCAGCAGTTTTGGACCTATAGCTTTCTTT.